Listed below are T cell receptor beta chains from one sample, sequenced in a study of blood T cell repertoires in COVID-19. TCRdb's copy holds only in-frame clones and misses some; the assay was immunoSEQ multiplex PCR. The sample holds some 230,000 clones, roughly 80% seen once. Sequenced input: PBMCs or T cells enriched from blood (not recorded which). These receptors came from a woman aged 40 to 50 with acute COVID-19. The CDR3 runs from the conserved cysteine through the conserved F or W. A D gene is named only where the DNA matches it firmly. Clone size appears in some rows only: once, few, many, or a class for an expanded clone.

length | D | J | V | size | CDR3 | DNA
15 | TRBD1 | TRBJ2-2 | TRBV3-1/TRBV3-2 | NA | CASRPGTGNTGELFF | TGTGCCAGCAGGCCCGGGACAGGAAACACCGGGGAGCTGTTTTTT
16 | TRBD1 | TRBJ1-6 | TRBV18 | NA | CASSPLPGQGNSPLHF | TGTGCCAGCTCACCGCTTCCGGGACAGGGAAACTCACCCCTCCACTTT
13 | NA | TRBJ2-3 | TRBV12-3/TRBV12-4 | many | CASSVSGRDTQYF | TGTGCCAGCAGCGTTAGCGGAAGAGATACGCAGTATTTT
15 | NA | TRBJ1-2 | TRBV6-5 | NA | CASRIDKGSVYGYTF | TGTGCCAGCAGAATCGACAAAGGGAGCGTCTATGGCTACACCTTC
14 | NA | TRBJ2-7 | TRBV2 | NA | CASTLGGPTGEQYF | TGTGCCAGCACTCTTGGAGGGCCCACGGGCGAGCAGTACTTC
14 | NA | TRBJ1-4 | TRBV28 | NA | CASNVQGDNEKLFF | TGTGCCAGCAACGTACAGGGTGATAATGAAAAACTGTTTTTT
16 | NA | TRBJ1-2 | TRBV10-3 | NA | CAISCYTRSSNYGYTF | TGTGCCATCAGTTGTTATACAAGAAGTTCTAACTATGGCTACACCTTC
14 | NA | TRBJ1-2 | TRBV24-1 | NA | CATSEGSSNYGYTF | TGTGCCACCAGTGAGGGCAGCTCTAACTATGGCTACACCTTC
13 | NA | TRBJ1-5 | TRBV10-3 | NA | CAISESPGQPQHF | TGTGCCATCAGTGAGTCTCCGGGTCAGCCCCAGCATTTT
13 | NA | TRBJ1-1 | TRBV5-1 | NA | CASHTGTNTEAFF | TGCGCCAGCCACACAGGGACGAACACTGAAGCTTTCTTT
15 | NA | TRBJ1-4 | TRBV19 | few | CASSINAGTNEKLFF | TGTGCCAGTAGTATAAATGCAGGGACTAATGAAAAACTGTTTTTT
16 | TRBD1 | TRBJ1-3 | TRBV2 | NA | CASSEGQGHNGNTIYF | TGTGCCAGCAGTGAAGGACAGGGCCATAATGGAAACACCATATATTTT
14 | TRBD2 | TRBJ2-7 | TRBV19 | NA | CASSIGGRSDEQYF | TGTGCCAGTAGTATAGGCGGGAGAAGCGACGAGCAGTACTTC
15 | TRBD1 | TRBJ2-1 | TRBV4-1 | once | CASSQGNRGYNEQFF | TGCGCCAGCAGCCAAGGGAACAGGGGTTACAATGAGCAGTTCTTC
14 | TRBD1 | TRBJ1-2 | TRBV28 | NA | CASSRQGRGGGYTF | TGTGCCAGCAGTAGACAGGGGCGCGGGGGTGGCTACACCTTC
14 | NA | TRBJ1-4 | TRBV28 | NA | CASNLVGDNEKLFF | TGTGCCAGCAACCTGGTAGGGGATAATGAAAAACTGTTTTTT
13 | NA | TRBJ2-7 | TRBV24-1 | NA | CATSDNTPRGQYF | TGTGCCACCAGTGATAATACCCCGCGAGGGCAGTACTTC
18 | NA | TRBJ2-1 | TRBV7-8 | once | CASSLGEVLGSSYNEQFF | TGTGCCAGCAGCTTAGGGGAAGTCCTAGGGAGCTCCTACAATGAGCAGTTCTTC
15 | NA | TRBJ1-4 | TRBV4-3 | NA | CASSQDVTTNEKLFF | TGCGCCAGCAGCCAAGACGTGACAACAAATGAAAAACTGTTTTTT
18 | TRBD2 | TRBJ2-7 | TRBV13 | NA | CASSLESGIAGEGYEQYF | TGTGCCAGCAGCTTGGAAAGTGGGATAGCGGGAGAAGGCTACGAGCAGTACTTC